Below are 10 T cell receptor beta chains sequenced from a single sample in a study of blood T cell repertoires in COVID-19. The protocol was immunoSEQ multiplex PCR, while the TCRdb copy is restricted to in-frame clones and leaves out a portion. Altogether hundreds of thousands of clones are present, nearly 90% being singletons, with the ten largest covering around 16%. The sequenced sample was PBMCs or T cells enriched from blood (not recorded which). These receptor sequences come from a man aged 25-40 years who had been exposed to COVID-19.

The chain combines TRBV6-1 with TRBJ2-5; a possible D gene is TRBD2 (6 bases). Germline V gene sequence: CDR1 MNHNS, CDR2 SASEGT. The CDR3 has 13 residues. V lost 3 bases and J 5 bases, leaving 10 bases between the germline ends. The CDR3 protein is CASSDLGRETQYF. CDR3 nucleotides: TGTGCCAGCAGTGATTTAGGGAGGGAGACCCAGTACTTC.

This chain joins TRBV6-5 and TRBJ1-2; D may be TRBD1 (5 bases). This CDR3 has 13 residues. V was pared by 10 bases and J by 3 bases, with 15 bases between. CDR1 is MNHEY and CDR2 is SVGAGI in the germline V gene. CDR3 bases: TGTGCCACTCGTGCAGGGAGGGACTATGGCTACACCTTC. Protein: CATRAGRDYGYTF.

The chain is built from TRBV6-6 and TRBJ2-5; 9 positions agree with TRBD2. J lost 2 bases, V lost 1 base, and 5 bases had no gene match. The CDR3 contains 16 residues. Germline values: CDR1 MNHNY, CDR2 SVGAGI (reference sequence). The CDR3 DNA follows: TGTGCCAGCAGTTACTACCTAGCGGGGCAACAAGAGACCCAGTACTTC. Residues: CASSYYLAGQQETQYF.

The chain couples TRBV5-1 to TRBJ2-3, with D hard to call. Per germline, CDR1 SGHRS and CDR2 YFSETQ. V lost 2 bases and J 6 bases, leaving 13 bases between the germline ends. The CDR3 covers 14 residues. The CDR3 protein is CASSLHSGTDTQYF. CDR3 DNA sequence: TGCGCCAGCAGCTTACACTCGGGTACGGATACGCAGTATTTT.

V and J are TRBV19 and TRBJ2-5, with 9 nucleotides matching TRBD2. This CDR3 has 16 amino acids. From germline, CDR1 is LNHDA and CDR2 SQIVND (reference sequence). The J segment lost 4 bases and the V segment lost 4 bases, leaving 10 bases of the junction unmatched. The CDR3 loop is CASSTLGGGAGETQYF. The CDR3 region has the DNA TGTGCCAGTAGTACCTTAGGCGGGGGGGCTGGAGAGACCCAGTACTTC.

The chain recombines TRBV5-6 with TRBJ1-1; the match to TRBD1 covers 8 bases. From germline, CDR1 is SGHDT and CDR2 YYEEEE. V trimming: 4 bases; J trimming: 4 bases; junction bases outside the gene matches: 6. This CDR3 comprises 14 residues. The CDR3 sequence is CASSATGEGTEAFF. CDR3 DNA: TGTGCCAGCAGCGCGACAGGGGAGGGCACTGAAGCTTTCTTT.

The chain is built from TRBV6-5 and TRBJ2-3, with 11 bases lining up with TRBD2. This CDR3 is built from 15 residues. CDR1 MNHEY and CDR2 SVGAGI come from the germline V gene. Losses at the gene ends were 5 bases for V and 3 bases for J; bases not matched to a gene: 4. The CDR3 DNA follows: TGTGCCAGCAGTCCTAGCGGGGGGCTAACAGATACGCAGTATTTT. Protein product: CASSPSGGLTDTQYF.

This chain connects TRBV15 to TRBJ2-3; D remains unclear. Trimming took off 3 bases at V and 4 bases at J, with 14 bases between the two ends. Germline V gives CDR1 LNHNV, CDR2 YYDKDF (reference sequence). The CDR3 is 15 residues long. The CDR3 loop reads CATSRTLENSDTQYF. In DNA, the CDR3 is TGTGCCACCAGCAGGACTCTAGAGAACTCAGATACGCAGTATTTT.

V and J are TRBV7-2 and TRBJ2-2, with D perhaps matching TRBD1 (6 bases). V was shortened by 5 bases and J by 6 bases, with 13 bases between the two germline ends. Germline V gene lookup returns CDR1 SGHTA and CDR2 FQGNSA. The CDR3 has 14 residues. Written as DNA, the CDR3 is TGTGCCAGCAGCGATGATCAGGGGTCCGGGGAGCTGTTTTTT. Translating it yields CASSDDQGSGELFF.

This clone was picked up a small number of times. The chain links TRBV29-1 to TRBJ1-4, with D tentatively TRBD1 (6 bases). Per the germline V gene, CDR1 is SQVTM and CDR2 is ANQGSEA. CDR3 length equals 14 residues. V was cut by 2 bases and J by 8 bases, with 15 bases left in between. This chain's CDR3 is CSVEMTGNTEKLFF. In DNA, the CDR3 is TGCAGCGTTGAAATGACAGGCAATACGGAAAAACTGTTTTTT.